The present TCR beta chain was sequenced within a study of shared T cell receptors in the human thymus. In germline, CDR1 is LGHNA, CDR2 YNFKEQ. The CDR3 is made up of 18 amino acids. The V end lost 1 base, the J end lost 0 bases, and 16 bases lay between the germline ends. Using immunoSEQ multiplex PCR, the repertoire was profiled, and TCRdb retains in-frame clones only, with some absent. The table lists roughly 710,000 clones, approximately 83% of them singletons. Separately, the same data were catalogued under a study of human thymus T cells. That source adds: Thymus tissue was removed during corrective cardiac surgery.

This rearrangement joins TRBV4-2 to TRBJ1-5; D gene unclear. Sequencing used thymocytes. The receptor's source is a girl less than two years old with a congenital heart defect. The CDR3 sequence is CASSQATILTYSNQPQHF. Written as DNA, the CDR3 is TGTGCCAGCAGCCAAGCAACGATCCTAACTTATAGCAATCAGCCCCAGCATTTT.